This TCR beta chain emerged from a study of cytomegalovirus exposure and HLA in healthy donors. With respect to this clone: Other DNA sequences in this specimen translate into the identical CDR3.

The PCR employed 60 Vbeta primers together with 13 Jbeta primers. Measured with immunoSEQ multiplex PCR; TCRdb has only the in-frame clones, and not every one. The repertoire holds 150,000 to 200,000 clones, with approximately 79% as singletons. After removal of 0 bases from V and 1 base from J, the junction contained 1 base not matched to a gene. CDR3 size: 15 residues. Germline CDR1 reads SGDLS; CDR2 reads YYNGEE. This clonotype originated in a woman aged 25 to 39 in good health and CMV-seropositive. The chain is built from TRBV9 and TRBJ2-1; TRBD2 matches 7 bases. Sequences were obtained from PBMCs. This chain's CDR3 is CASSVGGGSYNEQFF. In DNA, the CDR3 is TGTGCCAGCAGCGTAGGGGGGGGTTCCTACAATGAGCAGTTCTTC. Using reference TRBV9 and TRBJ2-1 for the parts outside the CDR3, the full variable domain is DSGVTQTPKHLITATGQRVTLRCSPRSGDLSVYWYQQSLDQGLQFLIQYYNGEERAKGNILERFSAQQFPDLHSELNLSSLELGDSALYFCASSVGGGSYNEQFFGPGTRLTVL.